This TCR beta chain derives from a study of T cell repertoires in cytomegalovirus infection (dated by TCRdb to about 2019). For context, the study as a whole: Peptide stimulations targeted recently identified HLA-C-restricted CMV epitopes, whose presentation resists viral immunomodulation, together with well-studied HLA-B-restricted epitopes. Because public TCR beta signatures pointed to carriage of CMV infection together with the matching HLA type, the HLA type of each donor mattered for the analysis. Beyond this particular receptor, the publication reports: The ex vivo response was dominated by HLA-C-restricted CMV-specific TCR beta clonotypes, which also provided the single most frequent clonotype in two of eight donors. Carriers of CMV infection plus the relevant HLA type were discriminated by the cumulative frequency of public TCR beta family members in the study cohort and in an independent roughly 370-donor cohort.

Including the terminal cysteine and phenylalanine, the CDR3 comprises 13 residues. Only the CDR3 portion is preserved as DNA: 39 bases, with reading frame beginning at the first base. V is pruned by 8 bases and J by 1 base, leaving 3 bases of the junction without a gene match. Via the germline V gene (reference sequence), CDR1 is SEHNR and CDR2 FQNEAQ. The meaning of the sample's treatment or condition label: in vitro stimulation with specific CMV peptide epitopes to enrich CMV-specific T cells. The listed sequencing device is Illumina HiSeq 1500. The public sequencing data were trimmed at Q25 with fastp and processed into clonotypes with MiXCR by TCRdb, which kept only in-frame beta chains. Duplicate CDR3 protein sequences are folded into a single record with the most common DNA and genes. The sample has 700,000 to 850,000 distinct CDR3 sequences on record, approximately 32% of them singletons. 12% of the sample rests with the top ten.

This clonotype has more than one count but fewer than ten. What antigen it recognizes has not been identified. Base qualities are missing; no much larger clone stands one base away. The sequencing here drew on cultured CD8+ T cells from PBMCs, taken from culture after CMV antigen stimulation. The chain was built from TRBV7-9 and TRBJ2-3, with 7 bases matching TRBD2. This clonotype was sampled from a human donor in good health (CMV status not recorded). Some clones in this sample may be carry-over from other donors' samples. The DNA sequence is TGTGCCAGCGGAGCGGGGCGCACAGATACGCAGTATTTT. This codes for CASGAGRTDTQYF.